This T cell receptor beta chain comes out of a study of blood T cell repertoires in COVID-19. In the study overall: The origin of the acute and convalescent COVID-19 samples was the United States, Italy and Spain.

In germline, CDR1 is LGHDT, CDR2 YNNKEL (reference sequence). V was trimmed by 8 bases and J by 2 bases, leaving 9 bases between them. The CDR3 is 12 amino acids. Clones were sequenced by immunoSEQ multiplex PCR, and TCRdb holds only the in-frame ones, with some missing. There are about 42,000 clones in the sample; 88% occur only once, and 3.5% to 4.5% lies in the top ten. V is TRBV3-1 (or the pseudogene TRBV3-2) and J is TRBJ1-2, with D uncertain. The sequenced sample consisted of peripheral blood. The clonotype comes from a human donor in a cohort sampled during active COVID-19. CDR3 amino acids: CASGPGNYGYTF. The DNA for the CDR3 is TGTGCCAGCGGACCGGGGAACTATGGCTACACCTTC.